These T cell receptor beta chains were read from a single sample in a study of Ad26.COV2.S vaccination and SARS-CoV-2 variants. Sequencing was performed with immunoSEQ multiplex PCR; in TCRdb, only in-frame clones are kept and a portion is missing. The sample shows about 390,000 clones, approximately 90% of them seen only once. This sample comprised peripheral blood, obtained in a trial of Ad26.COV2.S vaccine versus placebo. The receptors stem from a person between 18 and 60 years old who received the Ad26.COV2.S COVID-19 vaccine or a placebo. CDR3s leave out the opening cysteine and the closing phenylalanine or tryptophan.

V gene	J gene	CDR3 protein
TRBV5-5	TRBJ2-1	ASRGQGSRDEQF
TRBV5-1	TRBJ1-1	ASSGDREAF
TRBV7-8	TRBJ2-7	ASSPWGAGGSYEQY
TRBV3-1/TRBV3-2	TRBJ1-2	ASRAAGGYT
TRBV5-4	TRBJ1-2	ASSLADRTNYGYT
TRBV5-1	TRBJ1-1	ASSLSVNTEAF
TRBV7-2	TRBJ2-6	ASSLVTGHSGANVLT
TRBV27	TRBJ1-2	ASSLGTGGGYT
TRBV2	TRBJ1-4	ASRGTGAGRVEKLF
TRBV6-2/TRBV6-3	TRBJ1-1	ASSVLQGVGVI
TRBV7-8	TRBJ1-6	ASSPGMNNSPLH
TRBV6-5	TRBJ1-2	ASRPQALGYT
TRBV18	TRBJ1-1	ASSLGQGNTEAF
TRBV2	TRBJ1-2	ASSATQGGGYT
TRBV12-5	TRBJ1-4	ASGLGQGAQEKLF
TRBV7-2	TRBJ2-5	ASSSGNVGETQY
TRBV6-5	TRBJ1-3	ASMAQPNSGNTIY
TRBV3-1/TRBV3-2	TRBJ2-2	ASSQETDAGELF
TRBV27	TRBJ1-5	ASSRVTGGGQPQH
TRBV19	TRBJ1-4	ASRQGLNEKLF
TRBV2	TRBJ1-3	ASSEYVSSGNTIY
TRBV19	TRBJ2-5	ASTIRGGETQY
TRBV7-2	TRBJ1-4	ASSLTGPTNEKLF
TRBV12-3/TRBV12-4	TRBJ2-1	ASSLILNEQF
TRBV5-6	TRBJ2-3	ASSFFGRSGMTDTQY
TRBV6-6	TRBJ1-4	ASSYGQGPNEKLF
TRBV15	TRBJ1-5	ATSIAGSGQPQH
TRBV24-1	TRBJ2-5	ATSDPGTGEQETQY
TRBV21-1	TRBJ2-7	ASRALY
TRBV25-1	TRBJ1-1	ASSWTENTEAF
TRBV18	TRBJ2-1	ASSNPGLAGYKDEQF
TRBV30	TRBJ2-7	AWSVRGGELYEQY
TRBV4-3	TRBJ1-1	ASSQEAQGRGDTEAF
TRBV29-1	TRBJ2-3	SVARGLSTDTQY
TRBV7-9	TRBJ1-2	ASSLAAGFNYGYT
TRBV5-4	TRBJ1-2	ASSYRQGSEVVYGYT
TRBV5-1	TRBJ1-2	ASSLEGRSYGYT
TRBV3-1/TRBV3-2	TRBJ1-1	ASSFGLNTEAF
TRBV2	TRBJ1-2	ASSEIQGTYGYT
TRBV2	TRBJ2-4	ASSEDLADIQY
TRBV12-3/TRBV12-4	TRBJ1-4	ASSLGGGEKLF